The next 26 T cell receptor beta chains were all read from a single sample in a study of lymphopenia after photon versus proton radiotherapy. TCRdb keeps only in-frame clones here, not all; method: immunoSEQ multiplex PCR. The sample shows fewer than 20,000 clones, about 85% of them seen only once. Source: peripheral blood, taken from a patient treated with proton-based radiotherapy. These receptors came from a man aged 65 to 79 with pancreatic cancer.

The chain couples TRBV5-4 to TRBJ1-1; 9 nucleotides align to TRBD1. The germline CDR1 and CDR2 sequences are SGHNT and YYREEE (reference sequence). There are 15 residues in the CDR3. Germline trimming cut 2 bases from V and 1 base from J; bases unmatched to any gene: 3. The CDR3: CASSFGQGRNTEAFF. Written as DNA, the CDR3 is TGTGCCAGCAGCTTCGGACAGGGGAGGAACACTGAAGCTTTCTTT.

This chain joins TRBV7-9 and TRBJ1-1; 8 bases are a match to TRBD1. There are 16 residues in the CDR3. J lost 2 bases, V lost 5 bases, and 10 bases had no gene match. Germline CDR1 reads SEHNR; CDR2 reads FQNEAQ (reference sequence). CDR3 in amino acids: CASSHTDRALNTEAFF. The CDR3 nucleotides are TGTGCCAGCAGCCATACGGACAGGGCCCTAAACACTGAAGCTTTCTTT.

V usage is TRBV7-2 and J usage is TRBJ1-5; D gene uncertain. This CDR3 region has 17 residues. Germline V gene sequence: CDR1 SGHTA, CDR2 FQGNSA. V was clipped by 1 base and J by 2 bases, with 15 bases between them. CDR3 loop: CASSLDYRARRNQPQHF. DNA of the CDR3: TGTGCCAGCAGCTTAGACTATCGGGCGAGACGCAATCAGCCCCAGCATTTT.

The chain combines TRBV6-1 with TRBJ1-2, with TRBD1 as a possible D gene (6 bases). Germline assignment: CDR1 MNHNS and CDR2 SASEGT. V was clipped by 3 bases and J by 8 bases, with 16 bases between them. This CDR3 comprises 14 residues. The CDR3 loop reads CASSDSWGARGYTF. DNA for the CDR3: TGTGCCAGCAGTGACAGTTGGGGGGCCAGAGGCTACACCTTC.

This chain connects TRBV6-4 to TRBJ2-3, with 13 bases matching TRBD2. V lost 6 bases to trimming and J lost 4 bases; unmatched junction nucleotides: 4. Germline lookup yields CDR1 MRHNA and CDR2 SNTAGT. CDR3 length equals 15 residues. The CDR3 is CASRELAGGPDTQYF. The DNA for the CDR3 is TGTGCCAGCAGGGAACTAGCGGGAGGGCCAGATACGCAGTATTTT.

The V gene is TRBV5-5, the J gene TRBJ2-3; 7 bases map to TRBD2. This CDR3 spans 14 amino acids. Germline V gives CDR1 SGHKS, CDR2 YYEKEE (reference sequence). Trimming removed 5 bases from V and 0 bases from J; junction bases left unmatched: 3. The chain's CDR3 is CASRRLASTDTQYF. As DNA, the CDR3 is TGTGCCAGCAGGAGACTAGCAAGCACAGATACGCAGTATTTT.

The chain uses TRBV2 and TRBJ1-4; maybe TRBD1 (5 bases). V was shortened by 6 bases and J by 9 bases, with 17 bases between the two germline ends. CDR3 size: 14 residues. Germline V gene sequence: CDR1 SNHLY, CDR2 FYNNEI. The CDR3 loop is CASRTTAGNQKLFF. The CDR3 region has the DNA TGTGCCAGCAGGACGACAGCCGGGAACCAAAAACTGTTTTTT.

V gene TRBV9 combines with J gene TRBJ1-3; D ambiguous. The ends were cut back, 2 bases at V and 0 bases at J, with 15 bases in the middle. This CDR3 has 17 residues. The germline V gene has CDR1 SGDLS and CDR2 YYNGEE. The CDR3 protein is CASSVQLSATSGNTIYF. CDR3 sequence (DNA): TGTGCCAGCAGCGTTCAGCTAAGCGCTACCTCTGGAAACACCATATATTTT.

The chain employs TRBV19 and TRBJ1-3, with 9 bases fitting TRBD1. Germline loops: CDR1 LNHDA, CDR2 SQIVND (reference sequence). The CDR3 is made up of 16 amino acids. With 2 bases clipped from V and 4 bases from J, the junction kept 6 bases outside the gene matches. The chain's CDR3 is CASSIPGQGVGNTIYF. CDR3 coding DNA: TGTGCCAGTAGTATACCGGGACAGGGAGTAGGAAACACCATATATTTT.

This clone came up once. V gene TRBV10-3 combines with J gene TRBJ1-2; no clear D gene. Between the trimmed V and J ends, which lost 0 bases and 2 bases, there was a span of 7 bases. Germline CDR1 and CDR2: ENHRY and SYGVKD. This CDR3 spans 14 amino acids. The CDR3 here is CAISESGHNYGYTF. In DNA, the CDR3 is TGTGCCATCAGTGAGTCTGGGCACAACTATGGCTACACCTTC.

V usage is TRBV10-2 and J usage is TRBJ2-2; TRBD1 aligns across 7 bases. With 2 bases clipped from V and 0 bases from J, the junction kept 0 bases outside the gene matches. This CDR3 spans 15 amino acids. Germline V gene data show CDR1 as WSHSY and CDR2 as SAAADI. The CDR3 sequence is CASSEGTANTGELFF. CDR3 nucleotides: TGCGCCAGCAGTGAGGGGACAGCGAACACCGGGGAGCTGTTTTTT.

CDR3 amino acids: CAWSGREFYNSPLHF. The CDR3 region has the DNA TGTGCCTGGAGTGGCAGGGAGTTCTATAATTCACCCCTCCACTTT. The chain combines TRBV30 with TRBJ1-6, with D maybe TRBD1 (5 bases). This CDR3 has 15 residues. The germline CDR1 and CDR2 sequences are GTSNPN and SVGIG (reference sequence). Trimming cost V 1 base and J 3 bases, with 10 bases left between them.

The J gene is TRBJ1-5, the V gene TRBV5-6; D gene ambiguous. This CDR3 comprises 18 residues. V was trimmed by 0 bases and J by 0 bases, leaving 16 bases between them. Germline assignment: CDR1 SGHDT and CDR2 YYEEEE. CDR3 sequence: CASSLGGVWRSSNQPQHF. The CDR3 DNA is TGTGCCAGCAGCTTGGGAGGAGTTTGGAGATCTAGCAATCAGCCCCAGCATTTT.

The rearrangement links TRBV14 to TRBJ1-1, with TRBD1 matching over 7 bases. CDR1 is SGHDN, CDR2 FVKESK, per germline. With V trimmed by 3 bases and J by 11 bases, 18 bases remained unmatched. This CDR3 has 16 amino acids. CDR3 region: CASSQIEGASRISAFF. DNA for the CDR3: TGTGCCAGCAGCCAGATCGAGGGGGCGTCACGAATTTCGGCTTTCTTT.

This clone was seen more than once but under ten times. This same CDR3 is encoded by further DNA sequences in the sample. The chain uses TRBV7-6 and TRBJ1-1, with a weak D call TRBD1 (6 bases). The CDR3 has 14 residues. Germline V gives CDR1 SGHVS, CDR2 FNYEAQ. Trimming took 0 bases from V and 1 from J, leaving 6 bases between them. This CDR3 is CASSLARGNTEAFF. The DNA of the CDR3 is TGTGCCAGCAGCTTAGCCAGGGGGAACACTGAAGCTTTCTTT.

This CDR3 is CASSQGGLSTDTQYF. The DNA of the CDR3 is TGCGCCAGCAGCCAAGGGGGGCTGAGCACAGATACGCAGTATTTT. V and J are TRBV4-1 and TRBJ2-3; possibly TRBD1 for D (6 bases). Germline CDR1 and CDR2: MGHRA and YSYEKL. Trimming cost V 1 base and J 0 bases, with 8 bases left between them. There are 15 residues in the CDR3.

This clone was seen a single time. The chain has TRBV7-9 and TRBJ2-7; 7 bases agree with TRBD1. V shed 5 bases and J 4 bases; nucleotides not matched to a gene: 11. CDR1 is SEHNR and CDR2 is FQNEAQ in the germline V gene (reference sequence). CDR3 length: 15 amino acids. The DNA of the CDR3 is TGTGCCAGCAGCCAGGGACAGTTATACGGTTACGAGCAGTACTTC. Translation: CASSQGQLYGYEQYF.

The chain carries TRBV6-1 and TRBJ1-2; 7 positions match TRBD1. The CDR3 is 15 amino acids. CDR1 and CDR2 (germline): MNHNS, SASEGT. V lost 6 bases and J lost 6; bases outside the gene matches: 13. CDR3 DNA sequence: TGTGCCAGCAGGAGCACCAGACAGGGTACTCATGGCTACACCTTC. It is translated as CASRSTRQGTHGYTF.

The rearrangement links TRBV7-2 to TRBJ2-5; D gene unclear. Trimming removed 5 bases from V and 5 bases from J, with 15 bases in between. This CDR3 is 14 amino acids long. Germline V gene sequence: CDR1 SGHTA, CDR2 FQGNSA. In DNA, the CDR3 is TGTGCCAGCAGCAGGGCGCGGAAGTGGGAGACCCAGTACTTC. It codes for CASSRARKWETQYF.

This clone has just one count. J is TRBJ2-7 and V is TRBV7-9, with 7 bases identical to TRBD1. This CDR3 comprises 12 residues. The junction had 2 bases not matched to a gene; V was cut back by 5 bases and J by 4 bases. The germline V gene encodes CDR1 SEHNR and CDR2 FQNEAQ (reference sequence). CDR3 in DNA: TGTGCCAGCAGCATACAGGGGTACGAGCAGTACTTC. Translated, it gives CASSIQGYEQYF.

The V and J genes are TRBV5-1 and TRBJ2-5, with D hard to call. The V end lost 4 bases, the J end lost 2 bases, and 3 bases lay between the germline ends. Per germline, CDR1 SGHRS and CDR2 YFSETQ. The CDR3 length is 11 residues. DNA for the CDR3: TGCGCCAGCAGCCAACAAGAGACCCAGTACTTC. It translates to CASSQQETQYF.

This clone is a singleton in its sample. The chain carries TRBV9 and TRBJ1-1; 8 nucleotides match TRBD1. Germline assignment: CDR1 SGDLS and CDR2 YYNGEE. Unmatched junction bases numbered 2, after V lost 5 bases and J lost 2 bases. This CDR3 is 13 amino acids long. The CDR3 loop is CASRGQVNTEAFF. In DNA form, the CDR3 reads TGTGCCAGCAGGGGACAGGTTAACACTGAAGCTTTCTTT.

The chain links TRBV19 to TRBJ2-3, with D uncertain. The CDR3 contains 12 residues. CDR1 is LNHDA, CDR2 SQIVND, per germline (reference sequence). Between the trimmed V and J ends, which lost 4 bases and 5 bases, there was a span of 7 bases. DNA for the CDR3: TGTGCCAGTAGTACCGAAGAAGATACGCAGTATTTT. Translation: CASSTEEDTQYF.

The V gene is TRBV12-5, the J gene TRBJ1-1, with 8 bases aligning to TRBD1. CDR1 LGHNT and CDR2 FRNRAP come from the germline V gene. CDR3 size: 15 residues. Trimming cost V 5 bases and J 1 base; bases outside gene matches: 6. The CDR3 protein is CASGPTGGGNTEAFF. The CDR3 DNA reads TGTGCTAGTGGTCCTACAGGGGGTGGGAACACTGAAGCTTTCTTT.

The chain couples TRBV5-1 to TRBJ1-3; a weak D match, TRBD1 (5 bases). The germline V gene has CDR1 SGHRS and CDR2 YFSETQ. The V gene lost 0 bases and the J gene lost 4 bases, with 14 bases spanning the gap. This CDR3 spans 16 amino acids. CDR3 nucleotide sequence: TGCGCCAGCAGCTTGGATGGGACCGGCCCGGGAAACACCATATATTTT. Translating gives CASSLDGTGPGNTIYF. The full variable domain, in which reference TRBV5-1 and TRBJ1-3 provide the parts outside the CDR3, is KAGVTQTPRYLIKTRGQQVTLSCSPISGHRSVSWYQQTPGQGLQFLFEYFSETQRNKGNFPGRFSGRQFSNSRSEMNVSTLELGDSALYLCASSLDGTGPGNTIYFGEGSWLTVV.

The gene calls are TRBV6-5 and TRBJ1-1; D is uncertain. The germline V and J ends were trimmed by 5 bases and 0 bases, with 13 bases remaining between them. Germline V gives CDR1 MNHEY, CDR2 SVGAGI. The CDR3 loop spans 15 amino acids. The CDR3 region has the DNA TGTGCCAGCAGTACCACGGGCTTTTTGAACACTGAAGCTTTCTTT. Amino acid sequence: CASSTTGFLNTEAFF.